Listed below are T cell receptor beta chains from one sample, sequenced in a study of CD8 T cells in Susac syndrome. Using its own MiXCR run on the immunoSEQ multiplex PCR reads, TCRdb lists one record per CDR3 protein. The repertoire holds roughly 190,000 distinct CDR3 sequences, with almost 96% as singletons. Sample: CD4+ T cells from PBMCs. The source of these receptors is a human donor with Susac syndrome. Each CDR3 is given with its conserved first and last residue. The D gene is left open where the match is weak. The size entry is marked missing in some rows and otherwise reads once, few, many or a size class.

d_call j_call v_call clone_size cdr3_aa cdr3_nt
- TRBJ1-5 TRBV11-2 - CASSLVGSQPQHF TGTGCCAGCAGCTTAGTAGGCTCTCAGCCCCAGCATTTT
- TRBJ1-2 TRBV13 - CASSRGNYVYGYTF TGTGCCAGCAGCCGAGGAAACTACGTCTATGGCTACACCTTC
- TRBJ1-5 TRBV30 - CAWSTKGGQPQHF TGTGCCTGGAGTACAAAAGGGGGTCAGCCCCAGCATTTT
TRBD2 TRBJ2-1 TRBV27 - CASSPPGGNEQFF TGTGCCAGCAGTCCCCCGGGGGGGAATGAGCAGTTCTTC
TRBD1 TRBJ2-7 TRBV6-5 - CASSFLLPGGEQYF TGTGCCAGCAGTTTCTTGCTCCCAGGGGGCGAGCAGTACTTC
TRBD2 TRBJ2-3 TRBV3-1 - CASSQGAGGRRTDTQYF TGTGCCAGCAGCCAAGGAGCGGGGGGGCGGCGCACAGATACGCAGTATTTT
TRBD2 TRBJ2-7 TRBV4-1 - CASSQVNSGGLPYYEQYF TGCGCCAGCAGCCAAGTTAATAGCGGGGGTCTTCCCTATTACGAGCAGTACTTC
- TRBJ1-1 TRBV14 - CASSQVGGTEAFF TGTGCCAGCAGCCAAGTAGGGGGCACTGAAGCTTTCTTT
- TRBJ2-7 TRBV11-3 - CASSLDRWGEQYF TGTGCCAGCAGCTTAGACAGGTGGGGAGAGCAGTACTTC
- TRBJ2-7 TRBV28 once CASSAPGGIHEQYF TGTGCCAGCAGTGCCCCAGGAGGGATCCACGAGCAGTACTTC